One and the same sample provided the 26 T cell receptor beta chains below, sequenced in a study of glioma-infiltrating T cells. The iRepertoire nested amplicon-rescue multiplex PCR amplified TCR alpha and beta CDR3s from RNA. From the multiplex PCR reads, TCRdb called clonotypes with MiXCR, one entry per CDR3 protein. The sample has around 130,000 distinct CDR3 sequences; 24% are singletons. Sequenced material: glioma tissue, nonneoplastic brain tissue, or PBMCs (not recorded which). The source of these receptors is a human donor with low-grade glioma or glioblastoma, undergoing nonglioma brain surgery, or in good health (not recorded which).

V is TRBV3-1 and J is TRBJ2-1; TRBD2 matches at 12 bases. Germline V gives CDR1 LGHDT, CDR2 YNNKEL (reference sequence). The V and J ends lost 4 bases and 2 bases, in that order; junction bases with no gene match: 9. The CDR3 runs to 18 residues. CDR3 sequence reads: CASSPSSGGVSPYNEQFF. The CDR3 DNA is TGTGCCAGCAGCCCATCTAGCGGGGGGGTTAGCCCCTACAATGAGCAGTTCTTC.

This clonotype has just a few counts. This chain joins TRBV28 and TRBJ1-4, with 8 nucleotides matching TRBD1. Germline V lookup: CDR1 MDHEN, CDR2 SYDVKM. The length of the CDR3 is 17 residues. V trimming: 0 bases; J trimming: 1 base; junction bases outside the gene matches: 4. The CDR3: CASSLWDRVETNEKLFF. In DNA, the CDR3 is TGTGCCAGCAGTTTATGGGACAGGGTGGAAACTAATGAAAAACTGTTTTTT.

The sample holds a few counts of this clonotype. One junction end disagrees with the germline gene, perhaps due to a read error. The chain carries TRBV7-2 and TRBJ2-4; D might be TRBD1 (6 bases). Germline CDR1 and CDR2: SGHTA and FQGNSA. This CDR3 has 14 amino acids. CDR3 in DNA: TGTGTCAGCAGCCCGGACAGAGCCAAAAACATTCAGTACTTC. Translated: CVSSPDRAKNIQYF.

The genes are TRBV3-1 and TRBJ2-3, with D hard to call. The length of the CDR3 is 13 residues. V was trimmed by 8 bases and J by 8 bases, leaving 17 bases between them. CDR1 is LGHDT and CDR2 is YNNKEL in the germline V gene (reference sequence). The chain's CDR3 is CASGPLSFGTQYF. The CDR3 DNA follows: TGTGCCAGCGGCCCCCTCTCGTTTGGTACGCAGTATTTT.

The rearrangement joins TRBV19 to TRBJ2-1; 9 bases are shared with TRBD1. CDR3 length: 17 amino acids. With 6 bases clipped from V and 6 bases from J, the junction kept 15 bases outside the gene matches. Germline V gene lookup returns CDR1 LNHDA and CDR2 SQIVND (reference sequence). As DNA, the CDR3 is TGTGCCAGTAGGACAGGAGATGGGGGGACAGGGATCAATGAGCAGTTCTTC. Encoded protein: CASRTGDGGTGINEQFF.

Points on this clonotype: The conserved final phenylalanine or tryptophan is absent from the CDR3, which likely points to a read error. The chain joins TRBV27 to TRBJ2-1; D gene uncertain. CDR3 size: 13 residues. V lost 3 bases, J lost 8 bases, and 11 bases lay in between. Germline V gene sequence: CDR1 MNHEY, CDR2 SMNVEV (reference sequence). This chain's CDR3 is CASSLGQADEQFL. The CDR3 DNA reads as TGTGCCAGCAGTTTGGGTCAAGCCGATGAGCAGTTCCTC.

This chain connects TRBV24-1 to TRBJ2-1; TRBD2 matches 8 bases. V lost 5 bases, J lost 7 bases, and 12 bases stayed unmatched. There are 16 residues in the CDR3. CDR1 and CDR2 from the germline V gene are KGHDR and SFDVKD. CDR3 in amino acids: CATSAERGSYWNEQFF. The CDR3, as DNA: TGTGCCACCAGTGCCGAGCGGGGGTCCTATTGGAATGAGCAGTTCTTC.

Worth noting for this clonotype: A much bigger clone sits one base away, suggesting this may be a read error. The CDR3 sequence: CSDRDSNSNQPQHF. CDR3 DNA: TGCAGTGATAGAGACAGCAATAGCAATCAGCCCCAGCATTTT. The rearrangement uses TRBV20-1 and TRBJ1-5; maybe TRBD1 (5 bases). In germline, CDR1 is DFQATT, CDR2 SNEGSKA (reference sequence). The CDR3 loop spans 14 amino acids.

This chain connects TRBV7-2 to TRBJ1-1; D remains unclear. Between the trimmed V and J ends, which lost 4 bases and 4 bases, there was a span of 13 bases. CDR1 and CDR2 (germline): SGHTA, FQGNSA. The CDR3 runs 14 residues. CDR3 bases: TGTGCCAGCAGCTATCGGCCACGGAGCACTGAAGCTTTCTTT. Its protein product is CASSYRPRSTEAFF.

At least ten counts were recorded for this clonotype. The rearrangement uses TRBV6-1 and TRBJ2-1; 7 bases line up with TRBD2. Losses at the gene ends were 6 bases for V and 1 base for J; bases not matched to a gene: 6. The CDR3 spans 15 residues. Germline lookup yields CDR1 MNHNS and CDR2 SASEGT. This CDR3 reads CASSWGGSSYNEQFF. CDR3 nucleotide sequence: TGTGCCAGCAGCTGGGGGGGTTCGTCCTACAATGAGCAGTTCTTC.

The J gene is TRBJ2-7, the V gene TRBV7-8; the D is unclear. The CDR3 totals 14 residues. Trimming removed 1 base from V and 0 bases from J, with 7 bases in between. Germline V gives CDR1 SGHVS, CDR2 FQNEAQ. CDR3 sequence (DNA): TGTGCCAGCAGCTTAGGTCAGAGCTCCTACGAGCAGTACGTC. Translation: CASSLGQSSYEQYV.

V gene TRBV4-1 combines with J gene TRBJ1-4, with D tentatively TRBD1 (5 bases). The CDR3 length is 14 residues. CDR1 and CDR2 from the germline V gene are MGHRA and YSYEKL. The V gene lost 3 bases and the J gene lost 0 bases, with 5 bases spanning the gap. CDR3 sequence reads: CASSQGATNEKLFF. CDR3 in DNA: TGCGCCAGCAGCCAGGGGGCAACTAATGAAAAACTGTTTTTT.

Concerning this clonotype itself: Given a much more abundant clone one base away, this may be a read error. This rearrangement joins TRBV20-1 to TRBJ2-1; tentatively, D is TRBD1 (6 bases). Germline CDR1 is DFQATT and CDR2 is SNEGSKA (reference sequence). The CDR3 spans 14 residues. V lost 3 bases and J lost 6, with 15 bases in between. The DNA of the CDR3 is TGCAGTGCTAGGATTCGGGCAGGGGTCAATGAGCAGTTCTTC. It is translated as CSARIRAGVNEQFF.

J is TRBJ1-6 and V is TRBV7-9; TRBD1 might be the D (5 bases). The V gene lost 7 bases and the J gene lost 5 bases, with 15 bases spanning the gap. This CDR3 has 15 residues. Germline V gene lookup returns CDR1 SEHNR and CDR2 FQNEAQ (reference sequence). The CDR3 region has the DNA TGTGCCAGCAACCCAGGATGGGGGGATAATTCACCCCTCCACTTT. Amino acid sequence: CASNPGWGDNSPLHF.

This clonotype has at least ten counts. The CDR3, as DNA: TGCAGTGCTAGAGATCCCCAGGGACAGCAGTACGTC. This gives the protein CSARDPQGQQYV. The chain is built from TRBV20-1 and TRBJ2-7, with D perhaps being TRBD1 or TRBD2 (5 bases each). The germline CDR1 and CDR2 sequences are DFQATT and SNEGSKA (reference sequence). The CDR3 has 12 residues. V was trimmed by 0 bases and J by 8 bases, leaving 11 bases between them.

Points on this clonotype: One base away lies a much larger clone, so this may be a sequencing read error. The chain is built from TRBV6-7 and TRBJ2-7; 8 bases map to TRBD1. TRBV6-7 is treated as an ORF (open reading frame) with a function not yet certain. CDR3 size: 15 residues. V gave up 2 bases and J gave up 6 bases; unmatched junction bases: 9. The CDR3 nucleotides are TGTGCCAGCAGTTACGGATCACAGGGGGGCTGCGAGCAGTACGTC. This sequence encodes CASSYGSQGGCEQYV.

There are many counts of this clonotype. The rearrangement links TRBV6-1 to TRBJ2-7; TRBD1 matches 7 bases. The CDR3 loop spans 15 amino acids. V was clipped by 3 bases and J by 4 bases; unmatched bases: 9. Germline CDR1 is MNHNS and CDR2 is SASEGT. The CDR3 here is CASSDSPDRPYEQYV. In DNA, the CDR3 is TGTGCCAGCAGTGACTCTCCGGACAGGCCATACGAGCAGTACGTC.

The chain has TRBV19 and TRBJ2-5, with 8 bases that match TRBD1. This CDR3 contains 18 residues. Germline CDR1 is LNHDA and CDR2 is SQIVND (reference sequence). V was pared by 5 bases and J by 6 bases, with 20 bases of the junction left unmatched. The CDR3 loop reads CASSLEGLQGVFGKTQYF. The DNA of the CDR3 is TGTGCCAGTAGTCTCGAGGGGTTACAGGGGGTTTTCGGAAAGACCCAGTACTTC.

This clonotype appeared many times. The V gene is TRBV15, the J gene TRBJ1-1, with D uncertain. CDR1 is LNHNV and CDR2 is YYDKDF in the germline V gene (reference sequence). The CDR3 covers 14 residues. The V end was cut by 0 bases, the J end by 5 bases, with 10 bases between. CDR3 sequence: CATSRDQVETEAFF. The CDR3, as DNA: TGTGCCACCAGCAGAGATCAAGTGGAAACTGAAGCTTTCTTT. Combining the CDR3 with reference TRBV15 and TRBJ1-1 gives the whole variable domain DAMVIQNPRYQVTQFGKPVTLSCSQTLNHNVMYWYQQKSSQAPKLLFHYYDKDFNNEADTPDNFQSRRPNTSFCFLDIRSPGLGDTAMYLCATSRDQVETEAFFGQGTRLTVV.

A remark on this clonotype: A much larger clone lies one base from this, so it may be a read error. The chain carries TRBV7-9 and TRBJ1-5; 9 nucleotides line up with TRBD1. CDR1 and CDR2 (germline): SEHNR, FQNEAQ (reference sequence). The CDR3 runs 16 residues. The junction had 10 bases not matched to a gene; V was cut back by 5 bases and J by 5 bases. Here the CDR3 reads CASSPTRDRVYQPQHF. The CDR3 DNA reads TGTGCCAGCAGCCCTACCCGGGACAGGGTTTATCAGCCCCAGCATTTT.

This clonotype was recorded at least ten times. This CDR3 reads CASSSSGGLQETQYF. The CDR3 DNA follows: TGTGCCAGCAGTAGTAGCGGGGGACTCCAAGAGACCCAGTACTTC. The V gene is TRBV28, the J gene TRBJ2-5, with TRBD2 identical over 9 bases. Germline V gene sequence: CDR1 MDHEN, CDR2 SYDVKM. V shed 5 bases and J 1 base; nucleotides not matched to a gene: 5. This CDR3 spans 15 amino acids.

This clonotype was counted many times. The chain uses TRBV7-9 and TRBJ1-2; no definite D call. Germline CDR1 is SEHNR and CDR2 is FQNEAQ (reference sequence). This CDR3 is built from 13 residues. The ends were cut back, 0 bases at V and 5 bases at J, with 7 bases in the middle. The CDR3 sequence is CASSLADGYGYTF. The CDR3 DNA is TGTGCCAGCAGCTTAGCGGACGGATATGGCTACACCTTC.

This clonotype occurred many times. V and J are TRBV27 and TRBJ2-7, with unresolved D. CDR1 is MNHEY and CDR2 is SMNVEV in the germline V gene (reference sequence). This CDR3 region has 8 residues. Trimming stripped 10 bases from V and 8 bases from J, with 6 bases between. The CDR3 loop reads CATPKQYV. The CDR3 DNA is TGTGCCACCCCTAAGCAGTACGTC.

This clonotype occurred a few times. The chain uses TRBV25-1 and TRBJ1-4; 7 nucleotides line up with TRBD1. The trim removed 11 bases at V and 3 bases at J, leaving 9 bases unmatched. The CDR3 is 14 amino acids. CDR1 is MGHDK, CDR2 SYGVNS, per germline. Written as DNA, the CDR3 is TGTGCCGGAGGGGGCCTGCCCTCTAATGAAAAACTGTTTTTT. As protein: CAGGGLPSNEKLFF.

In the case of this clonotype: An end of the junction differs from the germline gene, which may be a read error. This chain connects TRBV7-6 to TRBJ2-1; D not certain. CDR1 is SGHVS, CDR2 FNYEAQ, per germline. The CDR3 is made up of 15 amino acids. CDR3 protein: CASSLGTSSYNQQFF. The CDR3 nucleotides read TGTGCCAGCAGCTTAGGCACCAGCTCCTACAATCAGCAGTTCTTC. The complete variable domain, with remaining parts taken from reference TRBV7-6 and TRBJ2-1, reads GAGVSQSPRYKVTKRGQDVALRCDPISGHVSLYWYRQALGQGPEFLTYFNYEAQQDKSGLPNDRFSAERPEGSISTLTIQRTEQRDSAMYRCASSLGTSSYNQQFFGPGTRLTVL.

This clonotype was recorded many times. The chain couples TRBV24-1 to TRBJ2-3; D is ambiguous. From germline, CDR1 is KGHDR and CDR2 SFDVKD. The CDR3 loop spans 13 amino acids. V was trimmed by 9 bases and J by 4 bases, leaving 13 bases between them. The DNA of the CDR3 is TGTGCCACCGAGGCTAGGGCCCCAGATACGCAGTATTTT. This gives the protein CATEARAPDTQYF.